Described below is a single T cell receptor beta chain sequence and its context. The antigen remains unidentified. The data are from a study of shared clonotypes between healthy human individuals. Turning to the study itself: Used for every donor were three CD4 naive, three CD4 memory, two CD8 naive and one CD8 memory plate. Whole-study findings and limits: Owing to a small donor count, the genetic and exposure-history diversity represented was limited. Naive subsets typically showed greater estimated richness than memory subsets. Blood alone was sampled, and tissue repertoires likely differ.

Repertoires were generated with immunoSEQ multiplex PCR, while TCRdb's copy carries only in-frame clones and drops some. The profile shows about 820,000 clones, nearly 95% of them singletons. The germline V and J ends were trimmed by 3 bases and 0 bases, with 3 bases remaining between them. The CDR3 has 14 residues. The germline gives CDR1 SGHVS, CDR2 FQNEAQ. Terminally differentiated effector memory CD45RA+ cells were excluded by CCR7 positive selection of CD45RO-negative cells. What was sequenced was naive CD8+ T cells sorted from blood. The chain is built from TRBV7-8 and TRBJ2-6; D uncertain. The receptor comes from a man younger than 40 in good health. The CDR3 is CASSFGSGANVLTF. In DNA, the CDR3 is TGTGCCAGCAGCTTCGGCTCTGGGGCCAACGTCCTGACTTTC.